The entry below describes one T cell receptor beta chain. This entry belongs to a study of identical twins. Germline V lookup: CDR1 SGHDN, CDR2 FVKESK. V dropped 0 bases and J dropped 4; count of bases not matched to a gene: 4. This CDR3 region has 15 residues. In TCRdb, the 5' RACE reads were re-called with MiXCR into one record per CDR3 protein. The sample has a few hundred thousand distinct CDR3 sequences, 15% seen once; the top ten hold roughly 0.46%. The sample was also linked to a second study, of yellow fever vaccine responses in identical twins.

This clonotype originated in a woman aged 18-29 years in good health. This chain links TRBV14 with TRBJ2-7, with 9 positions matching TRBD2. Specimen: CD4+ T cells sorted from blood. The CDR3 region is CASSQERGRVYEQYF. For the CDR3, the DNA is TGTGCCAGCAGCCAAGAGCGCGGGAGGGTGTACGAGCAGTACTTC.